This T cell receptor beta chain comes out of a study of beta chain features in type 1 diabetes. Reverse transcription of all isolated RNA meant that expressed TCRB transcripts were sequenced. Only in-frame clones appear in the TCRdb table, and some are missing; sequencing was by immunoSEQ multiplex PCR. The data contain hundreds of thousands of clones, 14% of them singletons. The germline V gene encodes CDR1 LGHNA and CDR2 YNFKEQ. The CDR3 runs 16 residues. V trimming: 1 base; J trimming: 6 bases; junction bases outside the gene matches: 8. The receptor was isolated from a man aged 30-40 years in good health. Sequencing was done on a sample of naive CD4+ T cells from blood. The chain couples TRBV4-2 to TRBJ2-4, with TRBD2 identical over 8 bases. The CDR3 spells CASSQVGREDTNIQYF. The CDR3 DNA is TGTGCCAGCAGCCAAGTAGGGCGGGAGGACACAAACATTCAGTACTTC.